The 26 T cell receptor beta chains listed next were all sequenced from one sample in a study of human T cells and chemical hapten exposure. Time point denoted: patch test 1, 2 weeks after DPC sensitization. Treatment indicated: therapeutic diphenylcyclopropenone sensitization with weekly scalp DPC. The starting material, unfractionated whole blood, was used for total RNA extraction. MiXCR, run by TCRdb on the RACE reads, gives a single entry per CDR3 protein. The data contain 40,000 to 65,000 distinct CDR3 sequences, 11% of them singletons. The sequenced sample was whole blood, obtained in connection with sensitization to the hapten diphenylcyclopropenone (DPC). Every receptor here comes from a woman between 40 and 55 years old with alopecia areata. Some clones in this sample may be carry-over from other donors' samples.

This clonotype occurred many times. The chain is built from TRBV30 and TRBJ2-7; 7 positions match TRBD2. This CDR3 contains 13 residues. The germline V gene encodes CDR1 GTSNPN and CDR2 SVGIG (reference sequence). V was pared by 4 bases and J by 6 bases, with 9 bases of the junction left unmatched. CDR3 loop: CAWTRGRAREQYF. The CDR3 DNA is TGTGCCTGGACCCGGGGGAGGGCCCGCGAGCAGTACTTC.

This clonotype appeared a few times. This chain joins TRBV11-2 and TRBJ1-5; TRBD1 might be the D (5 bases). V was shortened by 0 bases and J by 0 bases, with 9 bases between the two germline ends. This CDR3 is built from 16 residues. Germline assignment: CDR1 SGHAT and CDR2 FQNNGV. The CDR3 nucleotides are TGTGCCAGCAGCTTAGACGGGACCTTTAGCAATCAGCCCCAGCATTTT. Residues: CASSLDGTFSNQPQHF.

The CDR3 sequence is CASNPKTGAGELFF. As DNA, the CDR3 is TGTGCCAGCAACCCCAAAACGGGTGCCGGGGAGCTGTTTTTT. This chain joins TRBV5-4 and TRBJ2-2; D is ambiguous. Trimming left V 6 bases short and J 6 bases short, with 15 bases between. Per germline, CDR1 SGHNT and CDR2 YYREEE (reference sequence). The CDR3 extends over 14 amino acids.

This clonotype was picked up many times. V gene TRBV3-1 combines with J gene TRBJ2-7; 8 bases agree with TRBD2. The germline gives CDR1 LGHDT, CDR2 YNNKEL (reference sequence). The CDR3 contains 15 residues. The trim removed 1 base at V and 3 bases at J, leaving 5 bases unmatched. CDR3 region: CASSQGPGLGYEQYF. CDR3 bases: TGTGCCAGCAGCCAAGGGCCGGGACTAGGCTACGAGCAGTACTTC.

This clonotype has ten or more counts. The gene calls are TRBV3-1 and TRBJ2-1; D gene uncertain. This CDR3 region has 12 residues. Between the trimmed V and J ends, which lost 1 base and 11 bases, there was a span of 9 bases. Germline CDR1 LGHDT, CDR2 YNNKEL (reference sequence). The CDR3 sequence is CASSQGFGQQFF. CDR3 sequence (DNA): TGTGCCAGCAGCCAAGGTTTCGGGCAGCAGTTCTTC.

This chain links TRBV10-3 with TRBJ2-7; D unresolved. V lost 3 bases to trimming and J lost 4 bases, with 4 bases between them. The CDR3 is 11 residues long. Germline assignment: CDR1 ENHRY and CDR2 SYGVKD. In DNA, the CDR3 is TGTGCCATCAGTGACAGGTACGAGCAGTACTTC. Amino acids: CAISDRYEQYF.

This clonotype has at least ten counts. The V gene is TRBV7-9, the J gene TRBJ1-6; D call uncertain. The V gene lost 1 base and the J gene lost 5 bases, with 6 bases spanning the gap. CDR1 SEHNR and CDR2 FQNEAQ come from the germline V gene (reference sequence). CDR3 size: 14 residues. The CDR3 DNA sequence: TGTGCCAGCAGCTTAGAACAGAATAATTCACCCCTCCACTTT. Translated, it gives CASSLEQNNSPLHF.

This clonotype occurred a few times. The V call is TRBV7-2, the J call TRBJ2-6; maybe TRBD2 (5 bases). Deletions cut 5 bases from V and 0 bases from J, with 14 bases between. Germline loops: CDR1 SGHTA, CDR2 FQGNSA. The CDR3 has 17 residues. Here the CDR3 DNA reads TGTGCCAGCAGCCCTCGGCGGGTATTCTCTGGGGCCAACGTCCTGACTTTC. Translated: CASSPRRVFSGANVLTF.

This chain links TRBV19 with TRBJ1-5, with 7 positions matching TRBD1. CDR1 LNHDA and CDR2 SQIVND come from the germline V gene (reference sequence). Losses at the gene ends were 6 bases for V and 1 base for J; bases not matched to a gene: 6. The CDR3 is made up of 15 amino acids. CDR3 in DNA: TGTGCCAGTAGAGAAGGGACAGTCAGCAATCAGCCCCAGCATTTT. Residues: CASREGTVSNQPQHF.

V usage is TRBV20-1 and J usage is TRBJ2-3; the match to TRBD1 covers 8 bases. The CDR3 spans 14 residues. From germline, CDR1 is DFQATT and CDR2 SNEGSKA (reference sequence). V shed 6 bases, J shed 2 bases, and the junction held 7 bases outside the gene matches. The CDR3 nucleotides read TGCAGTGCGCGGGACAGGCGACTCACAGATACGCAGTATTTT. It specifies CSARDRRLTDTQYF.

The J gene is TRBJ1-1, the V gene TRBV2, with D unclear. There are 13 residues in the CDR3. V lost 6 bases and J 2 bases, leaving 10 bases between the germline ends. Germline loops: CDR1 SNHLY, CDR2 FYNNEI. CDR3 in DNA: TGTGCCAGCAGAATAGGAGGTAACACTGAAGCTTTCTTT. It specifies CASRIGGNTEAFF.

The chain carries TRBV11-2 and TRBJ1-1; D not certain. Trimming removed 1 base from V and 2 bases from J, with 8 bases in between. Germline lookup yields CDR1 SGHAT and CDR2 FQNNGV. The CDR3 loop spans 14 amino acids. The CDR3 sequence is CASSLGVRNTEAFF. The CDR3 nucleotides read TGTGCCAGCAGCTTAGGTGTCAGAAACACTGAAGCTTTCTTT.

This clonotype came up many times. This chain uses TRBV7-8 with TRBJ1-5; tentative D call: TRBD1 (5 bases). Germline CDR1 and CDR2: SGHVS and FQNEAQ. V gave up 5 bases and J gave up 0 bases, with 14 bases separating them. The CDR3 totals 16 residues. CDR3 amino acids: CASSPGTYYSNQPQHF. CDR3 DNA sequence: TGTGCCAGCAGCCCAGGGACCTACTATAGCAATCAGCCCCAGCATTTT.

This clonotype appeared many times. This chain links TRBV10-3 with TRBJ2-7, with 8 nucleotides matching TRBD1. V lost 8 bases to trimming and J lost 6 bases; unmatched junction nucleotides: 15. From germline, CDR1 is ENHRY and CDR2 SYGVKD. The CDR3 totals 15 residues. The CDR3 DNA follows: TGTGCCATCCTCCTCAACGAGCAGGGGGCGGGCGAGCAGTACTTC. Translating gives CAILLNEQGAGEQYF.

The table lists this clonotype with many counts. V usage is TRBV12-3 or TRBV12-4 and J usage is TRBJ2-5, with D uncertain. V was shortened by 5 bases and J by 3 bases, with 10 bases between the two germline ends. This CDR3 has 13 amino acids. The CDR3 nucleotides are TGTGCCAGCAGTCCGACCGTTAAAGAGACCCAGTACTTC. Translated: CASSPTVKETQYF.

This clonotype was detected many times. The rearrangement uses TRBV7-2 and TRBJ2-3, with D unresolved. Germline V gene data show CDR1 as SGHTA and CDR2 as FQGNSA. Trimming left V 7 bases short and J 1 base short, with 18 bases between. CDR3 length: 16 residues. CDR3 in DNA: TGTGCCAGCAACTCCCCTGTGTGGGTGGGCACAGATACGCAGTATTTT. Translation gives CASNSPVWVGTDTQYF.

This clonotype was seen many times. The chain employs TRBV19 and TRBJ1-5, with 9 bases that match TRBD1. CDR3 length: 15 amino acids. Per the germline V gene, CDR1 is LNHDA and CDR2 is SQIVND (reference sequence). Germline trimming cut 5 bases from V and 4 bases from J; bases unmatched to any gene: 6. The CDR3 loop reads CASSETGGPNQPQHF. CDR3 bases: TGTGCCAGTAGTGAGACAGGGGGACCGAATCAGCCCCAGCATTTT.

The chain recombines TRBV28 with TRBJ2-2; possible D gene TRBD1, 6 bases. The germline CDR1 and CDR2 sequences are MDHEN and SYDVKM. V was clipped by 1 base and J by 5 bases, with 11 bases between them. The CDR3 is 15 residues long. DNA of the CDR3: TGTGCCAGCAGTTTATCCGGGACACTAACCGGGGAGCTGTTTTTT. Its translation is CASSLSGTLTGELFF.

The V gene is TRBV7-9, the J gene TRBJ2-5; D may be TRBD1 (5 bases). The CDR3 is 14 residues long. Trimming pared 6 bases from V and 0 bases from J, leaving 11 bases between. CDR1 is SEHNR and CDR2 is FQNEAQ in the germline V gene (reference sequence). In DNA, the CDR3 is TGTGCCAGCAGATCCAGACAGAACCAAGAGACCCAGTACTTC. It translates to CASRSRQNQETQYF.

In this sample, this clonotype turned up a few times. The CDR3 bases are TGCAGTGCCCCCAGACAGGCGTCATCCGGGGAGCTGTTTTTT. This translates into CSAPRQASSGELFF. The chain employs TRBV20-1 and TRBJ2-2, with TRBD1 as a possible D gene (6 bases). The CDR3 sequence is 14 residues long. Germline V gene lookup returns CDR1 DFQATT and CDR2 SNEGSKA (reference sequence). V lost 6 bases and J lost 6, with 17 bases in between.

The chain links TRBV28 to TRBJ1-6, with D possibly being TRBD1 (6 bases). Trimming left V 8 bases short and J 5 bases short, with 19 bases between. Germline loops: CDR1 MDHEN, CDR2 SYDVKM. The length of the CDR3 is 16 residues. The CDR3 DNA reads as TGTGCCAGCCTCGTAGGCGGGGGCGCAAATAATTCACCCCTCCACTTT. This translates into CASLVGGGANNSPLHF.

At least ten counts were recorded for this clonotype. The J gene is TRBJ1-1, the V gene TRBV29-1; D gene unclear. Deletions cut 6 bases from V and 0 bases from J, with 11 bases between. The CDR3 covers 13 residues. Germline V gene data show CDR1 as SQVTM and CDR2 as ANQGSEA. The chain's CDR3 is CSVQDGVNTEAFF. The DNA of the CDR3 is TGCAGCGTCCAGGACGGGGTGAACACTGAAGCTTTCTTT.

Only a few counts were recorded for this clonotype. The J gene is TRBJ2-1, the V gene TRBV7-2; D is tentatively TRBD1 or TRBD2 (5 bases each). CDR3 size: 15 residues. The V and J ends lost 2 bases and 8 bases respectively, with 16 bases between them. Germline CDR1 SGHTA, CDR2 FQGNSA. Written as DNA, the CDR3 is TGTGCCAGCAGCTTAACTTGGGACCCGGTGGATGAGCAGTTCTTC. It translates to CASSLTWDPVDEQFF. The full variable domain, rest sourced from reference TRBV7-2 and TRBJ2-1, is GAGVSQSPSNKVTEKGKDVELRCDPISGHTALYWYRQSLGQGLEFLIYFQGNSAPDKSGLPSDRFSAERTGGSVSTLTIQRTQQEDSAVYLCASSLTWDPVDEQFFGPGTRLTVL.

This clonotype was detected many times. The V call is TRBV5-1, the J call TRBJ1-3; no clear D. The V and J ends lost 0 bases and 2 bases respectively, with 6 bases between them. Germline V gene data show CDR1 as SGHRS and CDR2 as YFSETQ. This CDR3 has 14 amino acids. As DNA, the CDR3 is TGCGCCAGCAGCTTGGGGGTTGCTGGAAACACCATATATTTT. Protein product: CASSLGVAGNTIYF.

This clonotype was observed a handful of times. This rearrangement joins TRBV4-2 to TRBJ2-7; 8 bases align to TRBD1. The CDR3 is made up of 15 amino acids. The germline V gene encodes CDR1 LGHNA and CDR2 YNFKEQ. The trim removed 5 bases at V and 6 bases at J, leaving 12 bases unmatched. In DNA form, the CDR3 reads TGTGCCAGCAGCAGTCAGGCCGGACAGGGATCCGAGCAGTACTTC. It translates to CASSSQAGQGSEQYF.

This clonotype was detected many times. This chain connects TRBV11-2 to TRBJ2-7; D may be TRBD1 (6 bases). The CDR3 covers 15 residues. V dropped 0 bases and J dropped 2 bases, with 11 bases sitting between them. Germline V gives CDR1 SGHAT, CDR2 FQNNGV. As DNA, the CDR3 is TGTGCCAGCAGCTTAGAACACAGGGAACCCTACGAGCAGTACTTC. It is translated as CASSLEHREPYEQYF.